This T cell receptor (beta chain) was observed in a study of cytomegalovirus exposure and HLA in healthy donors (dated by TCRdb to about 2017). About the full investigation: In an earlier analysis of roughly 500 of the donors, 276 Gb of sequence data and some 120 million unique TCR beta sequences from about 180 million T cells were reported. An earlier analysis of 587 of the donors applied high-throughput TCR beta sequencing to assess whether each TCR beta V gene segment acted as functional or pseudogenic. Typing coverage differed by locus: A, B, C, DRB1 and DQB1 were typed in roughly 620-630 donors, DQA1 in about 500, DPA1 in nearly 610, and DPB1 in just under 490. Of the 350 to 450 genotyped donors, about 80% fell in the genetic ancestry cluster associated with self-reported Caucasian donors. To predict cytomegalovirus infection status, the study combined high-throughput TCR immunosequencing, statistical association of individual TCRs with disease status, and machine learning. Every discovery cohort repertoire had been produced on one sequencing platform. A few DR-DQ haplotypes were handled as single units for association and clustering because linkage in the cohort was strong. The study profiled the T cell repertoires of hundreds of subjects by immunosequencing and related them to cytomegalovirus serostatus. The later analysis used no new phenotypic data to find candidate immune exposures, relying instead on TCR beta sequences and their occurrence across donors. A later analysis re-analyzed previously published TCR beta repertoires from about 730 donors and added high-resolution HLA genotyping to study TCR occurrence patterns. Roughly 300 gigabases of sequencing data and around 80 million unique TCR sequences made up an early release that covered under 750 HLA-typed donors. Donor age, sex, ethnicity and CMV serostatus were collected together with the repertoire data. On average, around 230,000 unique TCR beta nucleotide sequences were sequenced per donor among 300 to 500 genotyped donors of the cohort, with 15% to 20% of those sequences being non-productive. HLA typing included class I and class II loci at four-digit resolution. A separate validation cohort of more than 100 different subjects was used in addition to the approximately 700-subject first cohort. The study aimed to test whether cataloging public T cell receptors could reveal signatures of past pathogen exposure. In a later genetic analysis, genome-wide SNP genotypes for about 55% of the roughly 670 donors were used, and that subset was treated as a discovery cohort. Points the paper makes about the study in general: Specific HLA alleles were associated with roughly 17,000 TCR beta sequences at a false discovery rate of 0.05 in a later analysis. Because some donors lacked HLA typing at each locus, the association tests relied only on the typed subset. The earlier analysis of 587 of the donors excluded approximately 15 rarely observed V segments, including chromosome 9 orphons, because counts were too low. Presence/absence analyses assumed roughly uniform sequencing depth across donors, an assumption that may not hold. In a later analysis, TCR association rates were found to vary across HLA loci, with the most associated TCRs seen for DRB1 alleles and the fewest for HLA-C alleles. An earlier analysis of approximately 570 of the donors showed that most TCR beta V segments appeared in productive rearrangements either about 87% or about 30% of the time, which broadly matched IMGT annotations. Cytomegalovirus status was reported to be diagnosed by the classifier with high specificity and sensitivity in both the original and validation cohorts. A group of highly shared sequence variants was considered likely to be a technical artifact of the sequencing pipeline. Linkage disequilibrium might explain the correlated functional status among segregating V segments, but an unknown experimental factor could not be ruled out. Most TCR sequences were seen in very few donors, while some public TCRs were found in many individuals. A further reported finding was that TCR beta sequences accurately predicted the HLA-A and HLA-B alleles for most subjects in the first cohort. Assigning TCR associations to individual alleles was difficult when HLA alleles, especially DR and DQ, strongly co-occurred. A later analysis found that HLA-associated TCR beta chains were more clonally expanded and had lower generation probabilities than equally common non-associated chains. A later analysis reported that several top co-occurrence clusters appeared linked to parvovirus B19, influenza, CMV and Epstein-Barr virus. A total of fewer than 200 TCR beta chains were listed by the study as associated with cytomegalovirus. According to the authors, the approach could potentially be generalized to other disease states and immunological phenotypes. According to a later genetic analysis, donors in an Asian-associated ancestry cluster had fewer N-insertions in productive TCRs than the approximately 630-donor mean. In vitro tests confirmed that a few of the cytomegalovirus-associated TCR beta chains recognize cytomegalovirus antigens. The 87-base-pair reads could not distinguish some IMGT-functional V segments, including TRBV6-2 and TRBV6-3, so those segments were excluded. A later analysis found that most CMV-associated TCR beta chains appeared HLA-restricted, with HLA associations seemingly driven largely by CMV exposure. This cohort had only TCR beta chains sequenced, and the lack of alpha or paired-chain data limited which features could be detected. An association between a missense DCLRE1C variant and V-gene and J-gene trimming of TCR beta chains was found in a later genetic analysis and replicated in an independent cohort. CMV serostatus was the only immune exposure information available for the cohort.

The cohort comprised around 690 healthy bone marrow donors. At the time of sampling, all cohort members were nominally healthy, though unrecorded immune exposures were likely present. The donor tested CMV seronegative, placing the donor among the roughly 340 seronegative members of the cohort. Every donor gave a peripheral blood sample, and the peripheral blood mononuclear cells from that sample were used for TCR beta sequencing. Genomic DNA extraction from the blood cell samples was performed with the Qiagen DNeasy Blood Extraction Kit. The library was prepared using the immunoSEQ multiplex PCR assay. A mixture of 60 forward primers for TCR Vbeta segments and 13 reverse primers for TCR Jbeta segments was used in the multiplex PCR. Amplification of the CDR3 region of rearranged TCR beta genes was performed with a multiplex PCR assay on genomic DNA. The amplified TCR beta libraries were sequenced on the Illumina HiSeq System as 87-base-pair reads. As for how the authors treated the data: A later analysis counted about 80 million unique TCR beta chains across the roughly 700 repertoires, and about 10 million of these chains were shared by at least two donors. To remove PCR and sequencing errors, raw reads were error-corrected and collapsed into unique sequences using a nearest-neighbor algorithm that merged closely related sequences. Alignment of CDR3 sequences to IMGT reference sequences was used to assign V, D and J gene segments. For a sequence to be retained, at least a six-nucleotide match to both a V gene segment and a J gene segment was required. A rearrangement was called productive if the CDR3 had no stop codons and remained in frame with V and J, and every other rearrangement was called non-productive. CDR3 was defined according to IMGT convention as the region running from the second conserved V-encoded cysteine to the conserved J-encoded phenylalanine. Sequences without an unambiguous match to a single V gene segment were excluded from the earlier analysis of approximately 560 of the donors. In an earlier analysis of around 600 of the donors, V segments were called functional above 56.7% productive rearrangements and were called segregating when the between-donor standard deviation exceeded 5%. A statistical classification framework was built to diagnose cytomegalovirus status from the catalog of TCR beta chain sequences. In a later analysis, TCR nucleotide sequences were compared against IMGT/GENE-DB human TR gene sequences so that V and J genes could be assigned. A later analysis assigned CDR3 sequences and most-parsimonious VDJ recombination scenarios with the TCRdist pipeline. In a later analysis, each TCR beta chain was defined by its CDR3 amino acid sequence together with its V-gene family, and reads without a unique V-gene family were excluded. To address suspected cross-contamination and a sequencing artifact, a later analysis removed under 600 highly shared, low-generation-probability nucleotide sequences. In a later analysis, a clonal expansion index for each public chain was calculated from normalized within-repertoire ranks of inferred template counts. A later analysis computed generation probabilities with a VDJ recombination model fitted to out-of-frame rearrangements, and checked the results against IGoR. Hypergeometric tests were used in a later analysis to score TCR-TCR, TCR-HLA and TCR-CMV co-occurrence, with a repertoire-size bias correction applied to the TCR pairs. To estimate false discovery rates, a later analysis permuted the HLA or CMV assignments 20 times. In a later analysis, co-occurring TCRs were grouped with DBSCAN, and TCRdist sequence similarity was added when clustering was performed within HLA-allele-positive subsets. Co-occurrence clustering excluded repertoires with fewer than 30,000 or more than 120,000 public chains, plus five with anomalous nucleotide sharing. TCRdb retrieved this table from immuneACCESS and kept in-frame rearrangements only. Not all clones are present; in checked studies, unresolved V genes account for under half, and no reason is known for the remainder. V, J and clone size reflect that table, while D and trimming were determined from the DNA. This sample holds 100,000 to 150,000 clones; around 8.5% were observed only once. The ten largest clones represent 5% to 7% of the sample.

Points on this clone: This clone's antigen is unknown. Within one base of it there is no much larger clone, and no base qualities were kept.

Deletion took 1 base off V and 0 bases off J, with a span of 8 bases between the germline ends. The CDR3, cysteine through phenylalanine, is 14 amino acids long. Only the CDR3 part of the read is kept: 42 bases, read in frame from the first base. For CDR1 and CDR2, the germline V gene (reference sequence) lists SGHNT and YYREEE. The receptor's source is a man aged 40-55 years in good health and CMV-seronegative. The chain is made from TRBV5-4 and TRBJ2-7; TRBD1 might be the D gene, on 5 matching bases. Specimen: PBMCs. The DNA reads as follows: TGTGCCAGCAGCTTGTCCACAGGCTCCTACGAGCAGTACTTC. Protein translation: CASSLSTGSYEQYF.